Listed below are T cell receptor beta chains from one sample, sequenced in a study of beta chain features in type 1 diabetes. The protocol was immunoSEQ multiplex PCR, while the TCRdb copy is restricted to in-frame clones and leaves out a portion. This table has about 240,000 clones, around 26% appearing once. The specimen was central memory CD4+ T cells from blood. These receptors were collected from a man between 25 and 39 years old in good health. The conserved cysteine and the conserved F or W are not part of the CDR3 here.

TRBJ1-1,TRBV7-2,ASSLNAPAAEAF
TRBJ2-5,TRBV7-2,ASSLYQETQY
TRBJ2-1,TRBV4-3,ASSQDLLARNNEQF
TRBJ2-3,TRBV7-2,ASSQTGLTLRTDTQY
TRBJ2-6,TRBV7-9,ASTPTGRASGANVLT
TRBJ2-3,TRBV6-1,ASSEDGNTQY
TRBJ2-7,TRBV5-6,ASSPGVSQQY
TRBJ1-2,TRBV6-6,ASSYGTEANYGYT
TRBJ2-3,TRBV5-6,ASSLGGQGASDTQY
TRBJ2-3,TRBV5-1,ASSLELAGNTDTQY
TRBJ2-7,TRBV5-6,ASSALAGGRNEQY
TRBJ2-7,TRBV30,AWSESLAPYEQY
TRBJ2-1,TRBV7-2,ASSSDTGGSRNEQF
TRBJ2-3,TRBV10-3,AISGEGTSTDTQY
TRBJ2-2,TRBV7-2,ASSLGLPRQGKRTGELF
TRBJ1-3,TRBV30,ALTPSSGNTIY
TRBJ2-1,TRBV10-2,ASTGGINEQF
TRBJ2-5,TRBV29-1,SVEGGLATQETQY
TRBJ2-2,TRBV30,AWNQPGGTGELF
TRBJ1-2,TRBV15,ATSRVDRQPSNNYGYT
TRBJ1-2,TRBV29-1,SLAGVHGYT
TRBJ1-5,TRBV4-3,ASSQEAFDQPQH
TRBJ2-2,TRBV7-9,ASSLAGTALAQRGELF
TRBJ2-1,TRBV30,AWSATGNEQF
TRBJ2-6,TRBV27,ASSLRGRNSGANVLT
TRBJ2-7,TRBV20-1,SARSYEQY
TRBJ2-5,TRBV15,ATSPRQGEQETQY
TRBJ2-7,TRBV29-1,SVVLTGGAVEQY
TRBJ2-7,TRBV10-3,ATRFERGTYEQY
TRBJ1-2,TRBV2,ASSVGTGVPAGYT
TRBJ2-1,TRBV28,ASSPAAGSKNEQF
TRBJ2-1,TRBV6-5,ASSEPPGGPF
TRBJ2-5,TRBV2,ASSERPYQETQY
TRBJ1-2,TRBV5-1,ASKPTGKGHGYT
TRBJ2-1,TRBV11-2,ASRVSGGTWGQF
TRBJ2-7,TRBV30,AWMRLGSAAYEQY
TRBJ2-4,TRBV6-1,ASSEGSGQGAKFGKNIQY
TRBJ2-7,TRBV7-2,ASSLVAATYEQY
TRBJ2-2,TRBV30,ACYRVSTGELF
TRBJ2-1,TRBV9,ASSVGVGIAYNEQF
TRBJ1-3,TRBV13,ASSLGPGRGNTIY
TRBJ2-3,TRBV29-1,SVEDKAGKGTDTQY